Below, 30 T cell receptor beta chains from the same sample are listed, as sequenced in a study of blood T cell repertoires in COVID-19. Assay used: immunoSEQ multiplex PCR; TCRdb lists only in-frame clones, some missing. This table has 240,000 or so clones, approximately 90% appearing once. Sequencing was carried out using PBMCs or T cells enriched from blood (not recorded which). These receptors were obtained from a man aged 50-59 years who had been exposed to COVID-19.

This sequence joins TRBV28 and TRBJ1-5; TRBD1 matches 8 bases. Looked up from germline, CDR1 is MDHEN and CDR2 is SYDVKM. This CDR3 spans 15 amino acids. Germline trimming cut 3 bases from V and 5 bases from J; bases unmatched to any gene: 6. CDR3 amino acids: CASSLDDRGHQPQHF. CDR3 coding DNA: TGTGCCAGCAGTTTGGATGACAGGGGACATCAGCCCCAGCATTTT.

As DNA, the CDR3 is TGTGCCAGCAGTGAAGGGGGCTATAAGAACACTGAAGCTTTCTTT. Its protein product is CASSEGGYKNTEAFF. V usage is TRBV6-1 and J usage is TRBJ1-1; TRBD1 might be the D (5 bases). The CDR3 has 15 residues. V gave up 1 base and J gave up 1 base, with 10 bases separating them. CDR1 and CDR2 from the germline V gene are MNHNS and SASEGT.

V gene TRBV6-5 combines with J gene TRBJ2-5; 8 bases line up with TRBD1. CDR1 is MNHEY and CDR2 is SVGAGI in the germline V gene. After removal of 2 bases from V and 3 bases from J, the junction contained 5 bases not matched to a gene. CDR3 length: 15 residues. CDR3 in DNA: TGTGCCAGCAGTTACACCCCGGGACAGGAAGAGACCCAGTACTTC. This sequence encodes CASSYTPGQEETQYF.

The chain carries TRBV27 and TRBJ1-2; D is possibly TRBD1 (5 bases). V lost 3 bases and J lost 4, with 15 bases in between. The CDR3 extends over 15 amino acids. Germline V lookup: CDR1 MNHEY, CDR2 SMNVEV (reference sequence). The CDR3 DNA sequence: TGTGCCAGCAGTTTGTTCGGGGGAGGTAGCTATGGCTACACCTTC. Translation gives CASSLFGGGSYGYTF.

J is TRBJ2-5 and V is TRBV11-3; D perhaps matches TRBD1 (5 bases). Germline V lookup: CDR1 SGHNT, CDR2 YENEEA. This CDR3 spans 15 amino acids. Trimming removed 1 base at V and 4 bases at J, with 13 bases between. For the CDR3, the DNA is TGTGCCAGCAGCTTAGGTCAGGGATCGACAGAGACCCAGTACTTC. Residues: CASSLGQGSTETQYF. Full variable domain (remainder filled in from reference TRBV11-3 and TRBJ2-5): EAGVVQSPRYKIIEKKQPVAFWCNPISGHNTLYWYLQNLGQGPELLIRYENEEAVDDSQLPKDRFSAERLKGVDSTLKIQPAELGDSAVYLCASSLGQGSTETQYFGPGTRLLVL.

The chain combines TRBV28 with TRBJ1-5; maybe TRBD1 (5 bases). In germline, CDR1 is MDHEN, CDR2 SYDVKM. CDR3 length: 16 residues. The V end lost 1 base, the J end lost 0 bases, and 10 bases lay between the germline ends. The CDR3 reads CASSLYAGISNQPQHF. CDR3 in DNA: TGTGCCAGCAGTTTATATGCAGGGATTAGCAATCAGCCCCAGCATTTT. Complete variable domain (other parts from reference TRBV28 and TRBJ1-5): DVKVTQSSRYLVKRTGEKVFLECVQDMDHENMFWYRQDPGLGLRLIYFSYDVKMKEKGDIPEGYSVSREKKERFSLILESASTNQTSMYLCASSLYAGISNQPQHFGDGTRLSIL.

To note about this clone: Other DNA sequences in this specimen translate into the identical CDR3. V is TRBV12-3 or TRBV12-4 and J is TRBJ2-2; D call uncertain. Trimming pared 4 bases from V and 3 bases from J, leaving 3 bases between. The CDR3 contains 12 residues. The CDR3 DNA reads as TGTGCCAGCAGTTCGGACACCGGGGAGCTGTTTTTT. Amino acid sequence: CASSSDTGELFF.

The chain is built from TRBV5-1 and TRBJ2-1; D remains ambiguous. Trimming shortened V by 0 bases and J by 5 bases, and 9 bases separated the two germline ends. Germline V gene sequence: CDR1 SGHRS, CDR2 YFSETQ. The CDR3 extends over 14 amino acids. The CDR3 reads CASSLVGGDNEQFF. The CDR3 nucleotides are TGCGCCAGCAGCTTGGTCGGCGGTGACAATGAGCAGTTCTTC.

V usage is TRBV19 and J usage is TRBJ2-3; 13 bases are a match to TRBD2. The V segment lost 9 bases and the J segment 0 bases; nucleotides outside the gene matches: 9. The CDR3 extends over 17 amino acids. Per the germline V gene, CDR1 is LNHDA and CDR2 is SQIVND (reference sequence). CDR3 region: CASGALAGGWSTDTQYF. DNA of the CDR3: TGTGCCAGCGGGGCACTAGCGGGAGGGTGGAGCACAGATACGCAGTATTTT.

The chain combines TRBV4-1 with TRBJ1-6, with 7 bases identical to TRBD1. The trim removed 4 bases at V and 6 bases at J, leaving 12 bases unmatched. The germline V gene has CDR1 MGHRA and CDR2 YSYEKL. The CDR3 is 17 residues long. In DNA form, the CDR3 reads TGCGCCAGCAGCCGATTAAAGGGGGCATTCGGTAATTCACCCCTCCACTTT. It codes for CASSRLKGAFGNSPLHF.

This clone was seen once. The chain recombines TRBV7-9 with TRBJ2-7, with 11 bases lining up with TRBD1. CDR1 is SEHNR, CDR2 FQNEAQ, per germline (reference sequence). With 9 bases clipped from V and 1 base from J, the junction kept 8 bases outside the gene matches. CDR3 size: 15 residues. The CDR3 coding sequence is TGTGCCAGGGGACAGGGGGTGTTTCGATCCTACGAGCAGTACTTC. Translation gives CARGQGVFRSYEQYF.

The chain couples TRBV30 to TRBJ1-4, with 7 bases aligning to TRBD1. From germline, CDR1 is GTSNPN and CDR2 SVGIG (reference sequence). V was pared by 1 base and J by 6 bases, with 8 bases of the junction left unmatched. The CDR3 contains 15 residues. The CDR3: CAWSAQGDNDEKLFF. CDR3 nucleotides: TGTGCCTGGAGTGCTCAGGGGGATAATGATGAAAAACTGTTTTTT. Complete variable domain (other parts from reference TRBV30 and TRBJ1-4): SQTIHQWPATLVQPVGSPLSLECTVEGTSNPNLYWYRQAAGRGLQLLFYSVGIGQISSEVPQNLSASRPQDRQFILSSKKLLLSDSGFYLCAWSAQGDNDEKLFFGSGTQLSVL.

This chain uses TRBV10-3 with TRBJ2-1; TRBD2 matches at 8 bases. The trim removed 5 bases at V and 4 bases at J, leaving 13 bases unmatched. The CDR3 runs to 17 residues. Germline V gene data show CDR1 as ENHRY and CDR2 as SYGVKD. The CDR3, as DNA: TGTGCCATCAGTCGATACCTAAGCGGGGGAGGTTACAATGAGCAGTTCTTC. Translation gives CAISRYLSGGGYNEQFF.

V gene TRBV10-3 combines with J gene TRBJ2-1, with 9 bases fitting TRBD1. J was trimmed by 5 bases and V by 6 bases; bases with no gene match: 14. CDR3 size: 17 residues. The V gene's germline CDR1 is ENHRY and CDR2 SYGVKD. In DNA form, the CDR3 reads TGTGCCATCAGCCCTTCCCGGGGGAGACAGGGGGACAATGAGCAGTTCTTC. Translation gives CAISPSRGRQGDNEQFF.

This clone occurred once. The V call is TRBV16, the J call TRBJ2-7; TRBD2 might be the D (6 bases). This CDR3 comprises 14 residues. Germline V CDR1 and CDR2: KGHSY, FQNENV. Trimming shortened V by 1 base and J by 6 bases, and 13 bases separated the two germline ends. The CDR3 reads CASSQWDSRSEQYV. The CDR3 nucleotides read TGTGCCAGCAGCCAATGGGACTCACGTTCCGAGCAGTACGTC.

A single count supports this clone. The genes are TRBV7-2 and TRBJ2-5; D remains ambiguous. Trimming left V 3 bases short and J 2 bases short, with 10 bases between. This CDR3 is built from 14 residues. Germline assignment: CDR1 SGHTA and CDR2 FQGNSA. CDR3 region: CASSFLVRQETQYF. The CDR3 DNA reads TGTGCCAGCAGCTTTTTGGTCAGACAAGAGACCCAGTACTTC.

The chain links TRBV6-1 to TRBJ1-1; the match to TRBD1 covers 7 bases. The CDR3 is 13 amino acids. Losses at the gene ends were 2 bases for V and 5 bases for J; bases not matched to a gene: 2. CDR1 MNHNS and CDR2 SASEGT come from the germline V gene. The CDR3, as DNA: TGTGCCAGCAGTGAACAGGGGGGAACTGAAGCTTTCTTT. This sequence encodes CASSEQGGTEAFF.

J is TRBJ1-4 and V is TRBV7-9; D perhaps matches TRBD1 (5 bases). Trimming shortened V by 2 bases and J by 4 bases, and 8 bases separated the two germline ends. This CDR3 is built from 14 residues. Per the germline V gene, CDR1 is SEHNR and CDR2 is FQNEAQ (reference sequence). The CDR3: CASSLRGFNEKLFF. Here the CDR3 DNA reads TGTGCCAGCAGCTTAAGGGGATTTAATGAAAAACTGTTTTTT.

The chain couples TRBV5-1 to TRBJ2-2, with a weak D call TRBD1 (5 bases). The CDR3 has 14 residues. The V gene lost 0 bases and the J gene lost 4 bases, with 7 bases spanning the gap. Germline values: CDR1 SGHRS, CDR2 YFSETQ. In DNA, the CDR3 is TGCGCCAGCAGCTTGGGACAGCTCACCGGGGAGCTGTTTTTT. Its translation: CASSLGQLTGELFF.

This clone occurred once. The gene calls are TRBV4-2 and TRBJ1-2; D is undetermined. Trimming stripped 2 bases from V and 1 base from J, with 2 bases between. In germline, CDR1 is LGHNA, CDR2 YNFKEQ. This CDR3 is 12 amino acids long. The CDR3 nucleotides read TGTGCCAGCAGCCAACATAACTATGGCTACACCTTC. It yields the protein CASSQHNYGYTF.

The V call is TRBV7-6, the J call TRBJ1-2; unclear D gene. This CDR3 contains 13 residues. With 5 bases removed from V and 13 bases from J, the gap between germline ends came to 20 bases. From germline, CDR1 is SGHVS and CDR2 FNYEAQ. The CDR3 nucleotides read TGTGCCAGCAGCCGAGGTCCCGACGCGATCCCCACCTTC. Protein: CASSRGPDAIPTF. Using reference TRBV7-6 and TRBJ1-2 for the parts outside the CDR3, the full variable domain is GAGVSQSPRYKVTKRGQDVALRCDPISGHVSLYWYRQALGQGPEFLTYFNYEAQQDKSGLPNDRFSAERPEGSISTLTIQRTEQRDSAMYRCASSRGPDAIPTFGSGTRLTVV.

The chain joins TRBV28 to TRBJ2-7; 9 nucleotides agree with TRBD1. J gave up 7 bases and V 10 bases, and 14 bases lay outside the gene matches. CDR1 MDHEN and CDR2 SYDVKM come from the germline V gene. CDR3 length equals 14 residues. CDR3 region: CATLPGTGLQEQYV. CDR3 bases: TGTGCCACCCTCCCCGGGACAGGGCTTCAGGAGCAGTACGTC.

This chain connects TRBV6-5 to TRBJ1-1, with 7 bases identical to TRBD1. V was clipped by 6 bases and J by 1 base; unmatched bases: 5. The CDR3 consists of 14 residues. Germline loops: CDR1 MNHEY, CDR2 SVGAGI. CDR3 in amino acids: CASRKGQRNTEAFF. The CDR3 coding sequence is TGTGCCAGCAGGAAGGGACAGAGGAACACTGAAGCTTTCTTT.

This chain joins TRBV5-1 and TRBJ2-1; weak D call: TRBD2 (6 bases). V shed 1 base and J shed 4 bases, with 15 bases lying between them. The CDR3 consists of 16 residues. Germline CDR1 SGHRS, CDR2 YFSETQ. CDR3 residues: CASSLFGGTEYNEQFF. CDR3 in DNA: TGCGCCAGCAGCTTGTTCGGCGGGACCGAGTACAATGAGCAGTTCTTC.

V gene TRBV7-3 combines with J gene TRBJ2-3; a weak D match, TRBD1 (5 bases). Germline V CDR1 and CDR2: SGHTA, FQGTGA. Between the trimmed V and J ends, which lost 0 bases and 6 bases, there was a span of 22 bases. There are 18 residues in the CDR3. The CDR3 sequence: CASSLTSTGQGWSDTQYF. DNA of the CDR3: TGTGCCAGCAGCTTAACCTCTACGGGCCAGGGTTGGTCGGATACGCAGTATTTT.

This chain uses TRBV28 with TRBJ2-3; TRBD2 agrees at 7 bases. Germline-derived CDR1 and CDR2 are MDHEN and SYDVKM. Trimming took 5 bases from V and 0 from J; bases not matched to a gene: 11. The CDR3 has 17 amino acids. The CDR3 sequence: CASSPIGERGSTDTQYF. The CDR3 region has the DNA TGTGCCAGCAGTCCGATTGGGGAGCGGGGTAGCACAGATACGCAGTATTTT.

V and J are TRBV5-1 and TRBJ1-6; possible D gene TRBD1, 5 bases. The V gene's germline CDR1 is SGHRS and CDR2 YFSETQ. There are 15 residues in the CDR3. Trimming cost V 3 bases and J 6 bases, with 13 bases left between them. The CDR3 region has the DNA TGCGCCAGCAGCTCGACAGACCCTTTTAATTCACCCCTCCACTTT. Translating it yields CASSSTDPFNSPLHF.

This sequence joins TRBV2 and TRBJ2-2, with TRBD1 matching over 8 bases. Germline lookup yields CDR1 SNHLY and CDR2 FYNNEI. The length of the CDR3 is 17 residues. The junction had 14 bases not matched to a gene; V was cut back by 11 bases and J by 0 bases. CDR3 nucleotide sequence: TGTGCCGAGGACAGGGAGACCCTTAATACGAACACCGGGGAGCTGTTTTTT. This codes for CAEDRETLNTNTGELFF.

The chain combines TRBV2 with TRBJ1-6; D is possibly TRBD1 (5 bases). The ends were cut back, 6 bases at V and 4 bases at J, with 19 bases in the middle. This CDR3 contains 17 residues. Germline V gene sequence: CDR1 SNHLY, CDR2 FYNNEI. The CDR3 reads CASSPRGGQIYNSPLHF. The CDR3 nucleotides are TGTGCCAGCAGCCCGAGGGGAGGTCAGATATATAATTCACCCCTCCACTTT. The complete variable domain, with remaining parts taken from reference TRBV2 and TRBJ1-6, reads EPEVTQTPSHQVTQMGQEVILRCVPISNHLYFYWYRQILGQKVEFLVSFYNNEISEKSEIFDDQFSVERPDGSNFTLKIRSTKLEDSAMYFCASSPRGGQIYNSPLHFGNGTRLTVT.

The count of this clone is one. This chain uses TRBV7-8 with TRBJ1-2; D is undetermined. This CDR3 has 13 amino acids. Per germline, CDR1 SGHVS and CDR2 FQNEAQ. V shed 5 bases and J shed 1 base, with 8 bases lying between them. CDR3: CASSLNFNYGYTF. The CDR3, as DNA: TGTGCCAGCAGCCTGAACTTTAACTATGGCTACACCTTC.